The T cell receptor beta chain described here comes from a study of long-term antiretroviral therapy in people with HIV. Whole-study context: It was about a decade before the 2015 immediate-ART recommendation that the earliest samples were taken.

Concerning this clone: The antigen remains unidentified.

Study results and caveats: Clones that expanded before ART (that is, prior to treatment) dominated the repertoire at all time points.

HIV-positive participants all received treatment in the United States. Going into DNA extraction, samples held about 0.85-11 million cryopreserved PBMC. This was the immunoSEQ v3.0 assay at survey level. Here immunoSEQ multiplex PCR was the method, and the copy in TCRdb shows in-frame clones only, minus some. Of about 16,000 clones detected, over 70% appear once; the ten largest clones hold approximately 14%. V lost 3 bases to trimming and J lost 10 bases, with 13 bases between them. Germline CDR1 MNHEY, CDR2 SMNVEV (reference sequence). This CDR3 comprises 13 residues. The clonotype comes from a woman in her fifties or sixties with HIV. This material consisted of unsorted PBMCs, taken 1.5 years before starting antiretroviral therapy. The chain uses TRBV27 and TRBJ2-1, with a possible D match to TRBD1 (6 bases). CDR3 DNA sequence: TGTGCCAGCAGTTTCCCAGGGGCAGGAGAGCAGTTCTTC. Its translation: CASSFPGAGEQFF.